The source of this T cell receptor beta chain is a study of blood T cell repertoires in COVID-19. This table comes from immunoSEQ multiplex PCR, and its TCRdb copy is limited to in-frame clones, with some not included. Of approximately 240,000 clones listed, approximately 80% are singletons. The CDR3 is made up of 16 amino acids. V dropped 4 bases and J dropped 4 bases, with 21 bases sitting between them. Germline values: CDR1 SGHRS, CDR2 YFSETQ. The sample was PBMCs or T cells enriched from blood (not recorded which). This clonotype was sampled from a woman aged 40-49 years with acute COVID-19. The rearrangement links TRBV5-1 to TRBJ2-7; a possible D gene is TRBD2 (6 bases). The CDR3 sequence is CASSMTGDGPPYEQYF. The CDR3 coding sequence is TGCGCCAGCAGCATGACGGGAGACGGGCCACCATACGAGCAGTACTTC.